Listed here are 29 T cell receptor beta chains from one sample, sequenced in a study of T cells in Graves' hyperthyroidism and ophthalmopathy. The investigators amplified TCR beta CDR3 regions from RNA transcripts. The HTBI set primed first-round TCR CDR3 RT-PCR. One entry per CDR3 protein, called by TCRdb with MiXCR from the multiplex PCR reads. Among roughly 110,000 distinct CDR3 sequences listed, approximately 15% were seen once. The sample taken for sequencing was blood. These receptors all come from a woman between 45 and 65 years old with Graves' hyperthyroidism.

Many counts were recorded for this clonotype. Here the CDR3 reads CSVEVGGLGTEAFF. CDR3 bases: TGCAGCGTTGAAGTTGGAGGGTTAGGCACTGAAGCTTTCTTT. The chain links TRBV29-1 to TRBJ1-1, with no clear D. Germline V gene lookup returns CDR1 SQVTM and CDR2 ANQGSEA. The V gene lost 1 base and the J gene lost 4 bases, with 13 bases spanning the gap. CDR3 length: 14 amino acids. Together with reference TRBV29-1 and TRBJ1-1, the CDR3 gives the full variable domain: SAVISQKPSRDICQRGTSLTIQCQVDSQVTMMFWYRQQPGQSLTLIATANQGSEATYESGFVIDKFPISRPNLTFSTLTVSNMSPEDSSIYLCSVEVGGLGTEAFFGQGTRLTVV.

This clonotype was seen ten or more times. The chain has TRBV4-1 and TRBJ2-7, with D uncertain. This CDR3 comprises 14 residues. V was trimmed by 4 bases and J by 3 bases, leaving 13 bases between them. Germline CDR1 reads MGHRA; CDR2 reads YSYEKL. CDR3 sequence (DNA): TGCGCCAGCAGCCCCGGCGCTCTGGGCTACGAGCAGTACTTC. It yields the protein CASSPGALGYEQYF.

The V and J genes are TRBV7-9 and TRBJ2-6; D is unresolved. CDR1 is SEHNR and CDR2 is FQNEAQ in the germline V gene (reference sequence). Trimming pared 2 bases from V and 0 bases from J, leaving 11 bases between. The CDR3 length is 17 residues. CDR3 nucleotide sequence: TGTGCCAGCAGCTTACCCTCTCTACCCTCTGGGGCCAACGTCCTGACTTTC. Translated, it gives CASSLPSLPSGANVLTF.

This clonotype was observed at least ten times. This chain links TRBV3-1 with TRBJ2-2; 7 bases are a match to TRBD2. Unmatched junction bases numbered 10, after V lost 6 bases and J lost 3 bases. CDR1 and CDR2 from the germline V gene are LGHDT and YNNKEL (reference sequence). This CDR3 comprises 16 residues. CDR3 in amino acids: CASSLRWGGDTGELFF. In DNA form, the CDR3 reads TGTGCCAGCAGTCTTCGCTGGGGAGGGGACACCGGGGAGCTGTTTTTT.

The CDR3 reads CASSQELAGAMQYF. DNA for the CDR3: TGTGCCAGCAGCCAAGAACTAGCGGGAGCTATGCAGTATTTT. The J gene is TRBJ2-3, the V gene TRBV3-1; TRBD2 aligns across 11 bases. This CDR3 is built from 14 residues. With 0 bases clipped from V and 11 bases from J, the junction kept 4 bases outside the gene matches. Germline loops: CDR1 LGHDT, CDR2 YNNKEL (reference sequence).

In its sample, this clonotype was seen a few times. The chain joins TRBV9 to TRBJ2-3; D is possibly TRBD2 (7 bases). With 5 bases removed from V and 3 bases from J, the gap between germline ends came to 13 bases. The CDR3 sequence is 14 residues long. Germline V gene lookup returns CDR1 SGDLS and CDR2 YYNGEE. The CDR3 DNA follows: TGTGCCAGCAGTGAAGGGGGGGCTACAGATACGCAGTATTTT. It encodes CASSEGGATDTQYF. Together with reference TRBV9 and TRBJ2-3, the CDR3 gives the full variable domain: DSGVTQTPKHLITATGQRVTLRCSPRSGDLSVYWYQQSLDQGLQFLIQYYNGEERAKGNILERFSAQQFPDLHSELNLSSLELGDSALYFCASSEGGATDTQYFGPGTRLTVL.

Many counts were recorded for this clonotype. The rearrangement links TRBV2 to TRBJ2-3; D is unresolved. V shed 10 bases and J shed 2 bases, with 4 bases lying between them. CDR3 length: 10 residues. CDR1 is SNHLY, CDR2 FYNNEI, per germline. The CDR3 loop is CAIFTDTQYF. The CDR3 DNA sequence: TGTGCCATTTTCACAGATACGCAGTATTTT.

The table lists this clonotype with many counts. The CDR3 DNA reads TGCGCCAGCAGTGAGTCGTCAGGCGAGACCCAGTACTTC. As protein: CASSESSGETQYF. This chain joins TRBV10-1 and TRBJ2-5; the D is unclear. Germline V gene lookup returns CDR1 WNHNN and CDR2 SYGVQD (reference sequence). The CDR3 is 13 residues long. Trimming shortened V by 0 bases and J by 5 bases, and 7 bases separated the two germline ends.

This clonotype occurred many times. The chain recombines TRBV3-1 with TRBJ1-2, with D unresolved. The CDR3 runs to 15 residues. The germline V gene has CDR1 LGHDT and CDR2 YNNKEL (reference sequence). V was shortened by 3 bases and J by 6 bases, with 17 bases between the two germline ends. CDR3: CASSQRNREYHGYTF. The CDR3 nucleotides read TGTGCCAGCAGCCAGAGGAACCGGGAGTACCATGGCTACACCTTC.

This clonotype was seen ten or more times. This chain joins TRBV6-1 and TRBJ1-6; 8 bases fit TRBD1. This CDR3 region has 13 residues. V shed 5 bases, J shed 10 bases, and the junction held 4 bases outside the gene matches. The germline V gene has CDR1 MNHNS and CDR2 SASEGT. The CDR3 bases are TGTGCCAGCAGTCCGACAGGGGCATCACCCCTCCACTTT. Its translation is CASSPTGASPLHF.

This clonotype has a handful of counts. This chain links TRBV7-2 with TRBJ2-7, with D perhaps assigned TRBD1 or TRBD2 (6 bases each). V lost 5 bases and J lost 5, with 10 bases in between. The CDR3 is made up of 12 amino acids. The germline V gene has CDR1 SGHTA and CDR2 FQGNSA. The CDR3 nucleotides read TGTGCCAGCAGCGGGGGGCTAGACGAGCAGTACTTC. This sequence encodes CASSGGLDEQYF.

In its sample, this clonotype was seen many times. This rearrangement joins TRBV11-2 to TRBJ2-5; 8 nucleotides match TRBD2. The CDR3 sequence is 18 residues long. V trimming: 5 bases; J trimming: 1 base; junction bases outside the gene matches: 15. Per germline, CDR1 SGHAT and CDR2 FQNNGV. For the CDR3, the DNA is TGTGCCAGCAGCCCAGCAGCCCGGGACGCGGGGGGCCAAGAGACCCAGTACTTC. Translation: CASSPAARDAGGQETQYF.

This clonotype was detected ten times or more. CDR3 in amino acids: CASSPAGRTDTQYF. DNA for the CDR3: TGCGCCAGCAGCCCCGCGGGTCGTACAGATACGCAGTATTTT. V is TRBV5-1 and J is TRBJ2-3; possibly TRBD2 for D (5 bases). The CDR3 covers 14 residues. The V end was cut by 4 bases, the J end by 3 bases, with 12 bases between. CDR1 SGHRS and CDR2 YFSETQ come from the germline V gene.

This clonotype was counted ten times or more. The chain uses TRBV3-1 and TRBJ1-2, with TRBD1 matching 10 bases. The CDR3 contains 15 residues. CDR1 LGHDT and CDR2 YNNKEL come from the germline V gene (reference sequence). V was pared by 7 bases and J by 4 bases, with 9 bases of the junction left unmatched. CDR3 amino acids: CASTSRQGASYGYTF. CDR3 sequence (DNA): TGTGCCAGCACGTCCAGACAGGGGGCATCCTATGGCTACACCTTC.

This clonotype was observed at least ten times. The genes are TRBV2 and TRBJ2-3, with no clear D. The V and J ends lost 3 bases and 0 bases respectively, with 7 bases between them. Looked up from germline, CDR1 is SNHLY and CDR2 is FYNNEI. The CDR3 covers 14 residues. This CDR3 is CASSDQISTDTQYF. The CDR3 DNA reads TGTGCCAGCAGTGACCAGATTAGCACAGATACGCAGTATTTT.

This clonotype was seen ten or more times. V is TRBV30 and J is TRBJ1-3; D call uncertain. In germline, CDR1 is GTSNPN, CDR2 SVGIG (reference sequence). V lost 0 bases and J 1 base, leaving 13 bases between the germline ends. The CDR3 spans 16 residues. CDR3 in DNA: TGTGCCTGGAGTGTAAGGCCAGGCCGATCTGGAAACACCATATATTTT. Residues: CAWSVRPGRSGNTIYF.

This clonotype was seen only a few times. Since a much larger clone is just one base distant, this may be a read error. The chain recombines TRBV7-9 with TRBJ2-7; no clear D. The CDR3 is 12 residues long. CDR1 and CDR2 from the germline V gene are SEHNR and FQNEAQ (reference sequence). The ends were cut back, 3 bases at V and 7 bases at J, with 10 bases in the middle. The CDR3 nucleotides are TGTGCCAGCAGCTTCAGCGTTGATGAGCAGTACTTC. Translation gives CASSFSVDEQYF.

This clonotype appeared many times. The chain is built from TRBV5-1 and TRBJ1-1, with 7 bases that match TRBD1. The J segment lost 5 bases and the V segment lost 2 bases, leaving 3 bases of the junction unmatched. The V gene's germline CDR1 is SGHRS and CDR2 YFSETQ. There are 13 residues in the CDR3. CDR3 nucleotide sequence: TGCGCCAGCAGCTTAACAGGGGAGACTGAAGCTTTCTTT. Translated, it gives CASSLTGETEAFF.

Many counts were recorded for this clonotype. The chain combines TRBV2 with TRBJ2-1; D unclear. Between the trimmed V and J ends, which lost 7 bases and 10 bases, there was a span of 11 bases. Germline V gene data show CDR1 as SNHLY and CDR2 as FYNNEI. CDR3 length: 11 amino acids. The CDR3 is CASTTLLEQFF. The CDR3 nucleotides read TGTGCCAGCACGACGCTTTTGGAGCAGTTCTTC.

The chain employs TRBV5-1 and TRBJ2-3; 7 bases agree with TRBD2. This CDR3 contains 15 residues. From germline, CDR1 is SGHRS and CDR2 YFSETQ. Losses at the gene ends were 4 bases for V and 1 base for J; bases not matched to a gene: 6. The CDR3 loop is CASSPATSGTDTQYF. The CDR3 DNA sequence: TGCGCCAGCAGCCCAGCCACTAGCGGCACAGATACGCAGTATTTT.

There are a few counts of this clonotype. The conserved phenylalanine or tryptophan is not found at the CDR3 terminus, so this likely reflects a read error. This chain joins TRBV6-5 and TRBJ1-1, with D uncertain. V was pared by 2 bases and J by 4 bases, with 11 bases between. Per germline, CDR1 MNHEY and CDR2 SVGAGI. CDR3 length: 14 amino acids. CDR3 protein: CASSYGPGGTEAFL. The CDR3, as DNA: TGTGCCAGCAGTTACGGTCCGGGAGGCACTGAAGCTTTCCTT.

This clonotype was recorded many times. This chain links TRBV20-1 with TRBJ2-3, with no clear D. This CDR3 contains 12 residues. V was shortened by 3 bases and J by 8 bases, with 12 bases between the two germline ends. Germline V CDR1 and CDR2: DFQATT, SNEGSKA (reference sequence). The CDR3 here is CSASQTGSTQYF. The CDR3 coding sequence is TGCAGTGCTAGTCAGACTGGAAGTACGCAGTATTTT.

This clonotype was detected ten times or more. CDR3 in DNA: TGTGCCACCAGCAGAGGAAGGGGCAGGTCAAATGAAAAACTGTTTTTT. This codes for CATSRGRGRSNEKLFF. The chain joins TRBV15 to TRBJ1-4, with a tentative D call TRBD1 (5 bases). This CDR3 comprises 16 residues. The germline V gene encodes CDR1 LNHNV and CDR2 YYDKDF (reference sequence). V lost 1 base, J lost 5 bases, and 14 bases lay in between.

This clonotype showed up many times. The chain combines TRBV7-3 with TRBJ2-3; D ambiguous. CDR1 is SGHTA, CDR2 FQGTGA, per germline. Trimming stripped 2 bases from V and 4 bases from J, with 10 bases between. The CDR3 totals 14 residues. As DNA, the CDR3 is TGTGCCAGCAGCTTATTGGACCCCCCAGATACGCAGTATTTT. Translated: CASSLLDPPDTQYF.

CDR3 loop: CATSRYYLENNEQFF. In DNA form, the CDR3 reads TGTGCCACCAGCAGATACTACCTAGAAAACAATGAGCAGTTCTTC. This sequence joins TRBV15 and TRBJ2-1; no definite D call. Trimming took off 2 bases at V and 5 bases at J, with 13 bases between the two ends. The CDR3 totals 15 residues. Germline values: CDR1 LNHNV, CDR2 YYDKDF (reference sequence).

This clonotype occurred a few times. The gene calls are TRBV28 and TRBJ2-7; 10 bases match TRBD1. The J call may be faulty, since TRBJ2-1 better matches the DNA end. The CDR3 totals 15 residues. The germline V gene has CDR1 MDHEN and CDR2 SYDVKM. This CDR3 reads CASSQAGTGAYEQFF. The CDR3 region has the DNA TGTGCCAGCAGCCAGGCCGGGACAGGGGCCTACGAGCAGTTCTTC.

This clonotype was detected many times. A much bigger clone sits one base away, suggesting this may be a read error. This sequence joins TRBV30 and TRBJ1-6, with no clear D. Germline loops: CDR1 GTSNPN, CDR2 SVGIG (reference sequence). The CDR3 sequence is 12 residues long. The CDR3 sequence: CARSARGSPLHF. The CDR3 DNA reads TGTGCCCGGAGTGCTCGGGGTTCACCCCTCCACTTT.

Remarks on this clonotype: Possible read error: a much larger clone is one base away. The V and J genes are TRBV2 and TRBJ2-2; 8 positions match TRBD1. The length of the CDR3 is 15 residues. The trim removed 7 bases at V and 3 bases at J, leaving 7 bases unmatched. CDR1 and CDR2 from the germline V gene are SNHLY and FYNNEI. CDR3 DNA sequence: TGTGCCAGCAACGGACAGGGTCCGTACACCGGGGAGCTGTTTTTT. Translated, it gives CASNGQGPYTGELFF.

The rearrangement links TRBV5-1 to TRBJ2-1, with TRBD2 matching 14 bases. The CDR3 covers 17 residues. Germline CDR1 SGHRS, CDR2 YFSETQ. Trimming at V came to 3 bases and at J to 7 bases, leaving 9 bases not matched to a gene. CDR3 sequence reads: CASSSLGLAGVRNEQFF. In DNA form, the CDR3 reads TGCGCCAGCAGCTCACTGGGACTAGCGGGAGTAAGAAATGAGCAGTTCTTC.